This passage covers 14 T cell receptor beta chains from one sample sequenced in a study of CD8 T cells in Susac syndrome. RNA was extracted with the RNeasy kit, and a quantity of roughly 0.5 to 1 ug was reverse transcribed using random hexamers. From the immunoSEQ multiplex PCR reads, TCRdb called clonotypes with MiXCR, one entry per CDR3 protein. Of about 200,000 distinct CDR3 sequences listed, approximately 95% are singletons. Material: CD4+ T cells from PBMCs. These receptors originate from a human donor with multiple sclerosis.

This clonotype was picked up one time. The J gene is TRBJ2-1, the V gene TRBV7-3; 11 bases fit TRBD2. V lost 3 bases to trimming and J lost 5 bases; unmatched junction nucleotides: 0. Germline V gene lookup returns CDR1 SGHTA and CDR2 FQGTGA. The CDR3 covers 14 residues. The CDR3 nucleotides are TGTGCCAGCAGCTTGACTAGCGGGGACAATGAGCAGTTCTTC. Its translation is CASSLTSGDNEQFF.

The chain couples TRBV5-1 to TRBJ2-5; 12 positions agree with TRBD2. The CDR3 has 17 residues. From germline, CDR1 is SGHRS and CDR2 YFSETQ. With V trimmed by 5 bases and J by 0 bases, 8 bases remained unmatched. The CDR3 here is CASSPGLAGSYQETQYF. The CDR3, as DNA: TGCGCCAGCAGTCCGGGACTAGCGGGTTCGTACCAAGAGACCCAGTACTTC. Together with reference TRBV5-1 and TRBJ2-5, the CDR3 gives the full variable domain: KAGVTQTPRYLIKTRGQQVTLSCSPISGHRSVSWYQQTPGQGLQFLFEYFSETQRNKGNFPGRFSGRQFSNSRSEMNVSTLELGDSALYLCASSPGLAGSYQETQYFGPGTRLLVL.

This rearrangement joins TRBV5-1 to TRBJ1-1, with no clear D. The V end lost 3 bases, the J end lost 4 bases, and 7 bases lay between the germline ends. CDR3 size: 12 residues. Germline V gene data show CDR1 as SGHRS and CDR2 as YFSETQ. The chain's CDR3 is CASSSGVTEAFF. In DNA, the CDR3 is TGCGCCAGCAGCTCCGGGGTCACTGAAGCTTTCTTT.

This clonotype has a single count. V and J are TRBV7-2 and TRBJ2-5, with no clear D. This CDR3 is 13 amino acids long. Trimming shortened V by 5 bases and J by 5 bases, and 12 bases separated the two germline ends. Germline lookup yields CDR1 SGHTA and CDR2 FQGNSA. CDR3 coding DNA: TGTGCCAGCAGCCCCAGAACCGGGGAGACCCAGTACTTC. This sequence encodes CASSPRTGETQYF.

V and J are TRBV20-1 and TRBJ1-6; D call uncertain. Trimming took off 3 bases at V and 2 bases at J, with 5 bases between the two ends. This CDR3 contains 13 residues. Germline V gene data show CDR1 as DFQATT and CDR2 as SNEGSKA (reference sequence). The CDR3 spells CSASQAYNSPLHF. The CDR3 DNA sequence: TGCAGTGCTAGTCAGGCCTATAATTCACCCCTCCACTTT.

The chain carries TRBV28 and TRBJ2-5; the D is unclear. Trimming shortened V by 6 bases and J by 3 bases, and 8 bases separated the two germline ends. Germline assignment: CDR1 MDHEN and CDR2 SYDVKM. The CDR3 consists of 12 residues. The CDR3 nucleotides read TGTGCCAGCAGGCGCGGCGAAGAGACCCAGTACTTC. This encodes CASRRGEETQYF.

This sequence joins TRBV30 and TRBJ1-6; 8 nucleotides match TRBD1. Per the germline V gene, CDR1 is GTSNPN and CDR2 is SVGIG (reference sequence). The CDR3 is made up of 16 amino acids. Trimming cost V 8 bases and J 0 bases; bases outside gene matches: 9. The chain's CDR3 is CAGDRGRGSYNSPLHF. The CDR3 DNA is TGTGCCGGTGACAGGGGAAGAGGCTCCTATAATTCACCCCTCCACTTT.

The rearrangement links TRBV9 to TRBJ1-1, with unresolved D. Trimming removed 0 bases at V and 5 bases at J, with 11 bases between. This CDR3 has 14 residues. Germline V CDR1 and CDR2: SGDLS, YYNGEE. The CDR3 is CASSVDEGRTEAFF. The CDR3 DNA reads TGTGCCAGCAGCGTAGACGAGGGAAGGACTGAAGCTTTCTTT. Combining the CDR3 with reference TRBV9 and TRBJ1-1 gives the whole variable domain DSGVTQTPKHLITATGQRVTLRCSPRSGDLSVYWYQQSLDQGLQFLIQYYNGEERAKGNILERFSAQQFPDLHSELNLSSLELGDSALYFCASSVDEGRTEAFFGQGTRLTVV.

The chain couples TRBV25-1 to TRBJ1-6, with 7 nucleotides matching TRBD1. CDR3 length: 16 residues. Germline trimming cut 1 base from V and 8 bases from J; bases unmatched to any gene: 8. Germline loops: CDR1 MGHDK, CDR2 SYGVNS. The CDR3 region has the DNA TGTGCCAGCAGTGAATTGTCGGGACAGAGAGATTCACCCCTCCACTTT. Its protein product is CASSELSGQRDSPLHF.

In this sample, this clonotype turned up once. The rearrangement uses TRBV12-3 or TRBV12-4 and TRBJ1-2; D gene ambiguous. The CDR3 covers 14 residues. V lost 4 bases and J 5 bases, leaving 14 bases between the germline ends. The CDR3 DNA is TGTGCCAGCAGTTCGCCGTTCAGATTTTATGGCTACACCTTC. It translates to CASSSPFRFYGYTF.

CDR3 DNA: TGTGCCAGCAGGCAGGACGTGGACAATGAGCAGTTCTTC. Protein sequence: CASRQDVDNEQFF. The chain combines TRBV7-3 with TRBJ2-1; D is unresolved. V lost 6 bases to trimming and J lost 5 bases, with 11 bases between them. CDR3 size: 13 residues. Germline V gene sequence: CDR1 SGHTA, CDR2 FQGTGA.

Here the CDR3 reads CASTRGGNTEAFF. CDR3 coding DNA: TGTGCCAGTACAAGAGGGGGGAACACTGAAGCTTTCTTT. The rearrangement links TRBV19 to TRBJ1-1, with a tentative D call TRBD1 (6 bases). Trimming removed 7 bases from V and 1 base from J, with 10 bases in between. This CDR3 comprises 13 residues. From germline, CDR1 is LNHDA and CDR2 SQIVND (reference sequence).

The chain is built from TRBV7-9 and TRBJ2-7; 9 bases are a match to TRBD1. Trimming removed 4 bases from V and 5 bases from J; junction bases left unmatched: 3. CDR1 SEHNR and CDR2 FQNEAQ come from the germline V gene (reference sequence). The CDR3 is made up of 13 amino acids. CDR3 DNA sequence: TGTGCCAGCAGCTCGGGACAGGGCCACGAGCAGTACTTC. Its protein product is CASSSGQGHEQYF.

The rearrangement links TRBV3-1 to TRBJ2-2; 8 positions match TRBD1. V lost 2 bases, J lost 10 bases, and 6 bases stayed unmatched. In germline, CDR1 is LGHDT, CDR2 YNNKEL (reference sequence). CDR3 length: 14 amino acids. The CDR3 sequence is CASSQTYRGEELFF. CDR3 coding DNA: TGTGCCAGCAGCCAAACCTACAGGGGGGAGGAGCTGTTTTTT. The full variable domain, rest sourced from reference TRBV3-1 and TRBJ2-2, is DTAVSQTPKYLVTQMGNDKSIKCEQNLGHDTMYWYKQDSKKFLKIMFSYNNKELIINETVPNRFSPKSPDKAHLNLHINSLELGDSAVYFCASSQTYRGEELFFGEGSRLTVL.